The 18 T cell receptor beta chains given below trace back to one sample, sequenced in a study of blood T cell repertoires in COVID-19. TCRdb keeps only in-frame clones here, not all; method: immunoSEQ multiplex PCR. The table records over 85,000 clones, 87% of them present only once. Sequencing was done on a sample of peripheral blood. The source is a human donor in a cohort sampled during active COVID-19.

The chain carries TRBV14 and TRBJ2-3; 14 bases are shared with TRBD2. The V segment lost 4 bases and the J segment 5 bases; nucleotides outside the gene matches: 8. There are 17 residues in the CDR3. Germline CDR1 SGHDN, CDR2 FVKESK. The CDR3 here is CASSRTSGRPGGDTQYF. CDR3 coding DNA: TGTGCCAGCAGCCGGACTAGCGGGAGGCCGGGGGGAGATACGCAGTATTTT.

The V call is TRBV28, the J call TRBJ2-1; TRBD1 matches at 10 bases. The CDR3 has 12 residues. Germline CDR1 and CDR2: MDHEN and SYDVKM. V was pared by 3 bases and J by 16 bases, with 6 bases of the junction left unmatched. The CDR3 DNA reads as TGTGCCAGCAGTTTTGGACAGGGGGGCTCTTTCTTC. It yields the protein CASSFGQGGSFF.

V and J are TRBV2 and TRBJ2-1; TRBD2 agrees at 12 bases. There are 17 residues in the CDR3. The germline V gene has CDR1 SNHLY and CDR2 FYNNEI. The V gene end was trimmed by 8 bases and the J gene end by 4 bases; junction bases not matched to a gene: 12. The CDR3 spells CASASTSGSEWYNEQFF. In DNA, the CDR3 is TGTGCCAGCGCCTCGACTAGCGGGAGCGAGTGGTACAATGAGCAGTTCTTC.

The chain links TRBV20-1 to TRBJ2-1; D is unresolved. The CDR3 is made up of 11 amino acids. V lost 3 bases to trimming and J lost 8 bases, with 8 bases between them. Per germline, CDR1 DFQATT and CDR2 SNEGSKA (reference sequence). CDR3 region: CSASPNHEQFF. The DNA for the CDR3 is TGCAGTGCTAGTCCTAATCATGAGCAGTTCTTC.

V gene TRBV14 combines with J gene TRBJ2-3; 9 bases align to TRBD1. The ends lost 4 bases at V and 3 bases at J; junction bases unmatched: 8. The CDR3 is made up of 16 amino acids. Germline assignment: CDR1 SGHDN and CDR2 FVKESK. CDR3 in DNA: TGTGCCAGCAGCCGAGGGCGGGACAGGGAGACAGATACGCAGTATTTT. It yields the protein CASSRGRDRETDTQYF.

This clone was picked up a small number of times. This sequence joins TRBV7-9 and TRBJ2-1; 11 bases are a match to TRBD2. This CDR3 region has 15 residues. Looked up from germline, CDR1 is SEHNR and CDR2 is FQNEAQ (reference sequence). The ends lost 5 bases at V and 2 bases at J; junction bases unmatched: 2. Here the CDR3 reads CASSTTSGAYNEQFF. The DNA for the CDR3 is TGTGCCAGCAGCACGACTAGCGGGGCCTACAATGAGCAGTTCTTC.

This clone was picked up one time. The rearrangement joins TRBV5-5 to TRBJ1-1, with 12 positions matching TRBD1. Germline trimming cut 5 bases from V and 0 bases from J; bases unmatched to any gene: 8. This CDR3 region has 17 residues. Germline CDR1 SGHKS, CDR2 YYEKEE (reference sequence). CDR3 region: CASRSAGTGGLNTEAFF. The CDR3 DNA is TGTGCCAGCAGGTCCGCCGGGACAGGGGGCCTGAACACTGAAGCTTTCTTT.

The rearrangement links TRBV27 to TRBJ2-1; TRBD2 agrees at 7 bases. CDR3 length equals 14 residues. CDR1 is MNHEY, CDR2 SMNVEV, per germline (reference sequence). The junction had 9 bases not matched to a gene; V was cut back by 4 bases and J by 9 bases. CDR3 nucleotides: TGTGCCAGCAGTTCGATTCTTGGGGAGGGTGAGCAGTTCTTC. This sequence encodes CASSSILGEGEQFF.

The chain joins TRBV2 to TRBJ2-1; D may be TRBD1 (7 bases). The CDR3 has 14 residues. Trimming removed 8 bases at V and 9 bases at J, with 20 bases between. Germline assignment: CDR1 SNHLY and CDR2 FYNNEI. The CDR3, as DNA: TGTGCCAGCGGACTTCATCAGGGGGGAGCTGAGCAGTTCTTC. It specifies CASGLHQGGAEQFF.

The rearrangement uses TRBV7-3 and TRBJ1-1; no clear D. V was pared by 5 bases and J by 3 bases, with 10 bases between. CDR3 length: 13 amino acids. The V gene's germline CDR1 is SGHTA and CDR2 FQGTGA. CDR3 sequence: CASSRGLDTEAFF. The CDR3 nucleotides are TGTGCCAGCAGCCGAGGGTTAGACACTGAAGCTTTCTTT.

The chain employs TRBV5-4 and TRBJ2-6; 10 positions match TRBD1. The V and J ends lost 4 bases and 2 bases, in that order; junction bases with no gene match: 9. This CDR3 comprises 18 residues. CDR1 is SGHNT and CDR2 is YYREEE in the germline V gene (reference sequence). The CDR3 protein is CASSPGTGVYPGANVLTF. CDR3 DNA: TGTGCCAGCAGCCCCGGGACAGGGGTCTACCCTGGGGCCAACGTCCTGACTTTC.

Only a few counts were recorded for this clone. J is TRBJ1-6 and V is TRBV3-1 (or the pseudogene TRBV3-2); a weak D match, TRBD1 (5 bases). The V gene lost 0 bases and the J gene lost 11 bases, with 14 bases spanning the gap. The CDR3 totals 15 residues. CDR1 and CDR2 from the germline V gene are LGHDT and YNNKEL (reference sequence). The CDR3 loop reads CASSQEAGRIPPLHF. The CDR3 DNA reads as TGTGCCAGCAGCCAAGAGGCAGGGCGGATACCACCCCTCCACTTT.

The chain couples TRBV5-1 to TRBJ1-1, with 8 bases fitting TRBD1. Per germline, CDR1 SGHRS and CDR2 YFSETQ. After removal of 3 bases from V and 0 bases from J, the junction contained 4 bases not matched to a gene. This CDR3 contains 15 residues. CDR3 in amino acids: CASSSRGPLNTEAFF. DNA for the CDR3: TGCGCCAGCAGCTCCAGGGGGCCCTTGAACACTGAAGCTTTCTTT.

Only one count was recorded for this clone. One junction end does not reproduce the germline sequence, and a read error may be involved. The rearrangement uses TRBV27 and TRBJ1-4, with D maybe TRBD1 (5 bases). The length of the CDR3 is 14 residues. CDR1 is MNHEY, CDR2 SMNVEV, per germline (reference sequence). CDR3 in DNA: TGTGCCAGCCGTTTCGGACATCCTAATGAAAAACTGTTTTTT. Its translation is CASRFGHPNEKLFF.

The chain joins TRBV27 to TRBJ2-7, with 9 bases lining up with TRBD1. The CDR3 sequence is 17 residues long. The junction had 7 bases not matched to a gene; V was cut back by 0 bases and J by 1 base. Germline lookup yields CDR1 MNHEY and CDR2 SMNVEV (reference sequence). The CDR3 reads CASSLSLQGARSYEQYF. In DNA, the CDR3 is TGTGCCAGCAGTTTATCTTTACAGGGGGCGAGGTCCTACGAGCAGTACTTC.

The CDR3 sequence is CASSPGASENYEQYF. In DNA, the CDR3 is TGCGCCAGCAGCCCCGGGGCTAGCGAGAACTACGAGCAGTACTTC. The V call is TRBV5-1, the J call TRBJ2-7; D is perhaps TRBD2 (6 bases). Trimming left V 4 bases short and J 3 bases short, with 17 bases between. This CDR3 contains 15 residues. CDR1 is SGHRS, CDR2 YFSETQ, per germline.

V gene TRBV7-9 combines with J gene TRBJ2-5; 13 nucleotides align to TRBD2. The CDR3 runs to 15 residues. The V and J ends lost 5 bases and 5 bases, in that order; junction bases with no gene match: 5. Germline assignment: CDR1 SEHNR and CDR2 FQNEAQ (reference sequence). The DNA of the CDR3 is TGTGCCAGCAGCGGACTAGCGGGAGTCTTTGAGACCCAGTACTTC. Translated, it gives CASSGLAGVFETQYF. Combining the CDR3 with reference TRBV7-9 and TRBJ2-5 gives the whole variable domain DTGVSQNPRHKITKRGQNVTFRCDPISEHNRLYWYRQTLGQGPEFLTYFQNEAQLEKSRLLSDRFSAERPKGSFSTLEIQRTEQGDSAMYLCASSGLAGVFETQYFGPGTRLLVL.

The chain carries TRBV28 and TRBJ1-1; 7 bases agree with TRBD1. Per the germline V gene, CDR1 is MDHEN and CDR2 is SYDVKM. V gave up 5 bases and J gave up 2 bases; unmatched junction bases: 17. The CDR3 has 18 amino acids. CDR3 sequence: CASSRNQGGWSLNTEAFF. CDR3 nucleotides: TGTGCCAGCAGTCGAAATCAGGGGGGTTGGTCCCTTAACACTGAAGCTTTCTTT.